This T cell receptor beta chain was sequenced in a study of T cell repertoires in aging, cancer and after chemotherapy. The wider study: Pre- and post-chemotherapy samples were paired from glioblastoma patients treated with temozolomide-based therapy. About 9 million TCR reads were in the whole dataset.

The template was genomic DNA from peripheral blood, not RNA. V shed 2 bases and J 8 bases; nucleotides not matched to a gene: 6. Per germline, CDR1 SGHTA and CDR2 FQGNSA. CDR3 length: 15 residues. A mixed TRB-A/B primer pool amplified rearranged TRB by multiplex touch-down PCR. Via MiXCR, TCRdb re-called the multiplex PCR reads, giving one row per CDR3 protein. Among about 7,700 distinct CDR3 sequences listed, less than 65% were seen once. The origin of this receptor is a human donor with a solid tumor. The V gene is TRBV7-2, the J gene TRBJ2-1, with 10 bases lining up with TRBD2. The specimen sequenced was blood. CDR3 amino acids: CASSLTVLAGDEQFF. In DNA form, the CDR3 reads TGTGCCAGCAGCTTAACGGTCCTAGCGGGAGATGAGCAGTTCTTC.